The entry below describes one TCR beta chain. The target antigen is unknown. The record originates from a study of Ad26.COV2.S vaccination and SARS-CoV-2 variants. The germline V and J ends were trimmed by 3 bases and 0 bases, with 6 bases remaining between them. Germline CDR1 and CDR2: PRHDT and FYEKMQ (reference sequence). The CDR3 sequence is 15 residues long. Profiling relied on immunoSEQ multiplex PCR, and the TCRdb table lists in-frame clones only, not all of them. Among hundreds of thousands of clones, 80% to 90% were seen once, and the ten largest hold 3.4%. Study-wide results and caveats: Vaccine recipients surpassed placebo recipients in spike-specific TCR breadth.

The treatment here: some 20 received Ad26.COV2.S at low or high dose, single or two shots; about 5 received placebo; per-sample allocation not given. Samples were taken on day 63 after the first vaccine or placebo injection. This TCR came from a person between 18 and 65 years old who received the Ad26.COV2.S COVID-19 vaccine or a placebo. The gene calls are TRBV13 and TRBJ1-6; D is uncertain. The sequenced sample was peripheral blood, obtained in a trial of Ad26.COV2.S vaccine versus placebo. The CDR3 bases are TGTGCCAGCAGCTTTGTTAGCTCCTATAATTCACCCCTCCACTTT. It codes for CASSFVSSYNSPLHF.